The 12 T cell receptor beta chains given below trace back to one sample, sequenced in a study of tissue T cells after allogeneic stem cell transplantation. Profiling relied on immunoSEQ multiplex PCR, and the TCRdb table lists in-frame clones only, not all of them. The sample consists of around 6,800 clones, approximately 55% of them appearing once. The sample's time point: mouse harvest day 7 after allogeneic transplant. Tail vein injection delivered 10^7 T-cell-depleted bone marrow cells and 10^6 splenic CD5+ T cells. Material for sequencing was lymph node tissue. All receptors derive from a female BALB/c mouse given C57BL/6 T cells with graft-versus-host disease after an allogeneic hematopoietic cell transplant.

With respect to this clone: Gene names refer to mouse genes. The CDR3 bases that were read are TGTGCCAGCGGGAGGGACAGGTCGTATGCTGAGCAGTTC. It yields the protein CASGRDRSYAEQF. In full, the CDR3 reads CASGRDRSYAEQFF. The chain joins TRBV13-2 to TRBJ2-1; 8 bases fit TRBD1. Read sequence stops 1 residue before the CDR3 end, and the germline J gene provides the missing end. V shed 5 bases and J 4 bases; nucleotides not matched to a gene: 5. Germline V lookup: CDR1 NNHNN, CDR2 SYGAGS (reference sequence). The CDR3 is made up of 14 amino acids.

Remarks on this clone: Gene names and germline refer to mouse. Read coverage stops 1 residue before the CDR3 terminus; the germline J gene supplies the remainder. The rearrangement links TRBV1 to TRBJ1-2; 9 nucleotides agree with TRBD1. The CDR3 is 14 residues long. With 7 bases clipped from V and 3 bases from J, the junction kept 6 bases outside the gene matches. Germline assignment: CDR1 NSQYPW and CDR2 LRSPGD (reference sequence). CDR3 amino acids: CTCNTGGADSDYTF. The sequenced CDR3 bases are TGCACCTGCAACACAGGGGGCGCTGACTCCGACTACACC.

Notes on this clone: Genes and germline are mouse. The read is 1 residue too short to cover the CDR3 end, so that end is filled in from the germline J gene. The rearrangement links TRBV3 to TRBJ2-4; D ambiguous. The CDR3 sequence is 15 residues long. CDR1 and CDR2 from the germline V gene are SNHLY and FYNGKV (reference sequence). Trimming took 3 bases from V and 1 from J, leaving 11 bases between them. The CDR3 bases that were read are TGTGCCAGCAGCTTTTGGGAGAGAGGTCAAAACACCTTGTAC. This sequence encodes CASSFWERGQNTLY. The full-length CDR3 reads as CASSFWERGQNTLYF.

With regard to this clone: Any gene name here is a mouse gene name. The observed sequence ends 1 residue before the CDR3 terminus, with the missing tail filled in from the germline J gene. The chain combines TRBV12-2 with TRBJ1-1, with D possibly being TRBD1 (5 bases). Trimming took off 4 bases at V and 0 bases at J, with 11 bases between the two ends. CDR1 is SGHLS and CDR2 is HYDKME in the germline V gene. The CDR3 length is 14 residues. CDR3 bases read: TGTGCCAGCTCCCGACAGCATGCAAACACAGAAGTCTTC. Translating it yields CASSRQHANTEVF. The entire CDR3 protein reads CASSRQHANTEVFF.

Remarks on this clone: The genes are named according to mouse. The CDR3 sequence is CASSGTGGASSDYTF. Partial CDR3 DNA: TGTGCCAGCAGTGGGACAGGGGGCGCAAGCTCCGACTACACC. The rearrangement uses TRBV13-3 and TRBJ1-2, with TRBD1 matching over 11 bases. Coverage ceases 1 residue before the CDR3 finishes, and the germline J gene fills in the end. Germline V gene data show CDR1 as NNHDY and CDR2 as SYVADS. The CDR3 has 15 residues. The junction had 5 bases not matched to a gene; V was cut back by 3 bases and J by 4 bases.

As to this clone: Genes and germline are mouse. Read sequence stops 1 residue before the CDR3 end, and the germline J gene provides the missing end. The genes are TRBV15 and TRBJ1-3; no definite D call. V was pared by 1 base and J by 0 bases, with 4 bases between. Looked up from germline, CDR1 is SGHND and CDR2 is FRSKSL. The CDR3 is 14 residues long. Here the CDR3 reads CASSLGNSGNTLYF. CDR3 bases read: TGTGCCAGCAGTTTAGGGAATTCTGGAAATACGCTCTAT. Complete variable domain (other parts from reference TRBV15 and TRBJ1-3): DAGVTQTPRHEVAEKGQTIILKCEPVSGHNDLFWYRQTKIQGLELLSYFRSKSLMEDGGAFKDRFKAEMLNSSFSTLKIQPTEPKDSAVYLCASSLGNSGNTLYFGEGSRLIVV.

On this clone: The gene symbols are mouse symbols. The read stops 1 residue short of the end of the CDR3; the missing end is completed from the germline J gene. The V and J genes are TRBV26 and TRBJ2-7, with D unclear. The CDR3 runs 13 residues. Trimming took off 3 bases at V and 0 bases at J, with 6 bases between the two ends. Germline CDR1 KGHPV, CDR2 FQNQEV (reference sequence). This CDR3 is CASSLPSSYEQYF. Partial CDR3 DNA: TGTGCCAGCAGTCTCCCTAGCTCCTATGAACAGTAC. Looking up the rest from reference TRBV26 and TRBJ2-7 gives the full variable domain: NSKVIQTPRYLVKGQGQKAKMRCIPEKGHPVVFWYQQNKNNEFKFLINFQNQEVLQQIDMTEKRFSAECPSNSPCSLEIQSSEAGDSALYLCASSLPSSYEQYFGPGTRLTVL.

There are a few counts of this clone. The gene names given are mouse names. Read data end 1 residue before the CDR3 end; the end is taken from the germline J gene. This chain uses TRBV23 with TRBJ2-5; the table assigns TRBD1, which was not confirmed against the DNA. Germline-derived CDR1 and CDR2 are KGHTA and FQNQQP. The CDR3 is 14 amino acids. The CDR3 DNA, read in part, is TGCTCCAGCAGTCAATCAGTCATCCAAGACACCCAGTAC. Protein product: CSSSQSVIQDTQY. The whole CDR3 sequence is CSSSQSVIQDTQYF.

This clone appeared a few times. Gene names follow the mouse nomenclature. The read terminates 1 residue before the CDR3 end, so the remaining end is supplied by the germline J gene. V is TRBV14 and J is TRBJ2-7; D might be TRBD1 (6 bases). This CDR3 spans 13 amino acids. From germline, CDR1 is SGHDT and CDR2 FRDEAV. V lost 1 base to trimming and J lost 4 bases, with 9 bases between them. CDR3 amino acids: CASSFGDKYEQYF. The CDR3 bases that were read are TGTGCCAGCAGTTTCGGGGACAAATATGAACAGTAC.

Turning to this clone: Genes and germline are mouse. Coverage ceases 1 residue before the CDR3 finishes, and the germline J gene fills in the end. The V and J genes are TRBV3 and TRBJ2-5; TRBD2 agrees at 8 bases. The germline V gene has CDR1 SNHLY and CDR2 FYNGKV (reference sequence). CDR3 length: 15 amino acids. V gave up 3 bases and J gave up 2 bases; unmatched junction bases: 4. The CDR3 is CASSLGGRGQDTQYF. The part of the CDR3 DNA that was read is TGTGCCAGCAGCTTGGGGGGGCGTGGCCAAGACACCCAGTAC.

This clone showed up just a few times. Gene labels here are mouse ones. CDR3 protein: CASSLRDSGNTLYF. The part of the CDR3 DNA that was read is TGTGCCAGCAGCTTAAGGGATTCTGGAAATACGCTCTAT. The J gene is TRBJ1-3, the V gene TRBV3, with D uncertain. The read ends 1 residue before the CDR3 terminus; that terminus is restored from the germline J gene. V was clipped by 2 bases and J by 0 bases, with 5 bases between them. The CDR3 runs to 14 residues. Germline CDR1 is SNHLY and CDR2 is FYNGKV (reference sequence).

In regard to this clone: Genes and germline come from the mouse. The CDR3 end lies 1 residue beyond the end of the read and is filled in from the germline J gene. The V gene is TRBV1, the J gene TRBJ2-5; tentatively, D is TRBD1 (5 bases). This CDR3 is 13 amino acids long. Germline CDR1 reads NSQYPW; CDR2 reads LRSPGD (reference sequence). V lost 2 bases and J 5 bases, leaving 8 bases between the germline ends. The part of the CDR3 DNA that was read is TGCACCTGCAGTGCAAGGGGAGGAGACACCCAGTAC. Residues: CTCSARGGDTQY. Given in full, the CDR3 is CTCSARGGDTQYF.